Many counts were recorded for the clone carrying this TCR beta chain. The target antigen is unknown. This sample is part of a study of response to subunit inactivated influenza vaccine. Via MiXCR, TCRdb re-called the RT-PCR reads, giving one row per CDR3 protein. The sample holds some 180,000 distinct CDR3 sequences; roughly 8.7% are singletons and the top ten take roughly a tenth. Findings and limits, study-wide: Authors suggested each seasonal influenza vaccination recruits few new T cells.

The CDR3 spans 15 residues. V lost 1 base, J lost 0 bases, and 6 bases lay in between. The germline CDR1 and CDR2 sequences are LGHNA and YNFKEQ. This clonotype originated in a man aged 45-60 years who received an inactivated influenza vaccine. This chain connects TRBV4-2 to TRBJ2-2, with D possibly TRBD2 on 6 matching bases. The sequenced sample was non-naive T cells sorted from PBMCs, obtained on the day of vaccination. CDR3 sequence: CASSQGLANTGELFF. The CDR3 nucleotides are TGTGCCAGCAGCCAAGGACTAGCGAACACCGGGGAGCTGTTTTTT.